Listed below are T cell receptor beta chains from one sample, sequenced in a study of radiation and T cells in renal cell carcinoma. The table came from immunoSEQ multiplex PCR; TCRdb's copy has only in-frame clones and leaves some out. The sample lists about 86,000 clones, around four fifths occurring once. The sample here was blood, taken from a patient whose treatment included radiotherapy and nephrectomy. The receptors originated from a man aged 45-65 years with renal cell carcinoma. CDR3s include the opening cysteine and the closing phenylalanine or tryptophan.

cdr3_aa: CASRQGTGSSYEQYF; j_call: TRBJ2-7; v_call: TRBV5-6
cdr3_aa: CASSSRDAPYNEQFF; j_call: TRBJ2-1; v_call: TRBV13
cdr3_aa: CASKLQGVGSPLHF; j_call: TRBJ1-6; v_call: TRBV6-5
cdr3_aa: CASSPGQGYGNTIYF; j_call: TRBJ1-3; v_call: TRBV6-5
cdr3_aa: CASSLGQASYNEQFF; j_call: TRBJ2-1; v_call: TRBV7-7
cdr3_aa: CASSLQWEGDEKLFF; j_call: TRBJ1-4; v_call: TRBV25-1
cdr3_aa: CASSRDRSNQPQHF; j_call: TRBJ1-5; v_call: TRBV19
cdr3_aa: CASSLAGGISFNEQFF; j_call: TRBJ2-1; v_call: TRBV5-1
cdr3_aa: CASSLEGDGRREAFF; j_call: TRBJ1-1; v_call: TRBV5-1
cdr3_aa: CASSRVPLQETQYF; j_call: TRBJ2-5; v_call: TRBV7-2
cdr3_aa: CASSLTGGNTEAFF; j_call: TRBJ1-1; v_call: TRBV5-1
cdr3_aa: CASSPTTGDTEAFF; j_call: TRBJ1-1; v_call: TRBV18
cdr3_aa: CASSRQLGNEQYF; j_call: TRBJ2-7; v_call: TRBV7-9
cdr3_aa: CASSEPRWRRYGYTF; j_call: TRBJ1-2; v_call: TRBV6-1
cdr3_aa: CASSLIAGVAFF; j_call: TRBJ1-1; v_call: TRBV28
cdr3_aa: CASRLAGRVRDRGLIGYGYTF; j_call: TRBJ1-2; v_call: TRBV12-2
cdr3_aa: CSVTGTSGYEQYF; j_call: TRBJ2-7; v_call: TRBV29-1
cdr3_aa: CASSFSGEGYGYTF; j_call: TRBJ1-2; v_call: TRBV6-6
cdr3_aa: CASSGSGGVNSPLHF; j_call: TRBJ1-6; v_call: TRBV2
cdr3_aa: CASSFDKSTDTQYF; j_call: TRBJ2-3; v_call: TRBV5-1
cdr3_aa: CASSSRPDYEQYF; j_call: TRBJ2-7; v_call: TRBV9
cdr3_aa: CSAEKQGTMNTEAFF; j_call: TRBJ1-1; v_call: TRBV29-1
cdr3_aa: CASSLTVNTEAFF; j_call: TRBJ1-1; v_call: TRBV14
cdr3_aa: CACSTGGGQPQHF; j_call: TRBJ1-5; v_call: TRBV30
cdr3_aa: CASSLEGTSGSSEQFF; j_call: TRBJ2-1; v_call: TRBV11-3
cdr3_aa: CASSLNPAGRTGELFF; j_call: TRBJ2-2; v_call: TRBV7-3
cdr3_aa: CASSFRGGYTF; j_call: TRBJ1-2; v_call: TRBV28
cdr3_aa: CASRPRDRYTGELFF; j_call: TRBJ2-2; v_call: TRBV27
cdr3_aa: CASSTLAGGPDEQYF; j_call: TRBJ2-7; v_call: TRBV28
cdr3_aa: CASSTGSVGTGELFF; j_call: TRBJ2-2; v_call: TRBV9
cdr3_aa: CASSLAGVVKQFF; j_call: TRBJ2-1; v_call: TRBV6-1
cdr3_aa: CASSPTGGTHGYTF; j_call: TRBJ1-2; v_call: TRBV5-1